What follows describes a single T cell receptor beta chain. Antigen specificity is unknown. This sample was included in a study of cytomegalovirus exposure and HLA in healthy donors. Sequencing was performed with immunoSEQ multiplex PCR; in TCRdb, only in-frame clones are kept and a portion is missing. The table has around 60,000 clones, more than 90% seen once. Study-wide results and limits: Investigators reported 164 TCR beta chains as tied to cytomegalovirus.

This CDR3 has 14 amino acids. Germline trimming cut 3 bases from V and 5 bases from J; bases unmatched to any gene: 6. Per germline, CDR1 MGHRA and CDR2 YSYEKL. The sample taken for sequencing was PBMCs. This clonotype was sampled from a man aged 18-30 years in good health and CMV-seronegative. The rearrangement links TRBV4-1 to TRBJ2-5, with 7 bases aligning to TRBD2. The CDR3 spells CASSQGRAAETQYF. In DNA form, the CDR3 reads TGCGCCAGCAGCCAGGGGAGGGCGGCGGAGACCCAGTACTTC.